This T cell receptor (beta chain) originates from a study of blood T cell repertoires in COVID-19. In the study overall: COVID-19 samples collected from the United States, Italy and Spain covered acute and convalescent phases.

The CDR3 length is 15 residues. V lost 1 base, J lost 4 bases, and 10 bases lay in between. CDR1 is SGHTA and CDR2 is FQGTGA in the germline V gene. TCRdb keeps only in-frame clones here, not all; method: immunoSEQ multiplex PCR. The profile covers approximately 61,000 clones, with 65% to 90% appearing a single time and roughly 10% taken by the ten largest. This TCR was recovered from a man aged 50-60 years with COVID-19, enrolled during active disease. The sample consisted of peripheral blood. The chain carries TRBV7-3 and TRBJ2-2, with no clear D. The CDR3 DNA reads TGTGCCAGCAGCTTAAGTGGGCTGGGCACCGGGGAGCTGTTTTTT. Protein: CASSLSGLGTGELFF.